This TCR beta chain emerged from a study of shared clonotypes between healthy human individuals. Study-level information: Three plates each covered CD4 naive and memory; CD8 naive two, CD8 memory one.

Trimming removed 3 bases from V and 2 bases from J, with 11 bases in between. CDR3 size: 15 residues. The germline V gene encodes CDR1 MNHNS and CDR2 SASEGT. Clones were read by immunoSEQ multiplex PCR, and TCRdb kept only the in-frame ones, dropping some. Of about 1 million clones detected, about 80% appear once; the ten largest clones hold approximately 1.5%. This TCR was recovered from a man aged 18 to 30 in good health. Sequenced input: memory CD4+ T cells sorted from blood. Subset denoted: CD45RA-negative fraction. The V call is TRBV6-1, the J call TRBJ1-3, with a weak D call TRBD1 (6 bases). Here the CDR3 reads CASSDGQTAGNTIYF. The CDR3 DNA reads TGTGCCAGCAGTGACGGACAGACGGCTGGAAACACCATATATTTT.